The T cell receptor (beta chain) under discussion was sequenced for a study of cytomegalovirus exposure and HLA in healthy donors. On the study more broadly: Earlier findings included about 120 million unique TCR beta sequences obtained from 170 million or so T cells.

13 Jbeta primers and 60 Vbeta primers were used for the PCR. Sequencing used immunoSEQ multiplex PCR; TCRdb keeps in-frame clones, though not all of them. The profile shows 130,000 to 150,000 clones, about three quarters of them singletons. About this clone: Its specificity is not known.

CDR1 and CDR2 from the germline V gene are SGHRS and YFSETQ. Trimming removed 0 bases from V and 9 bases from J; junction bases left unmatched: 3. CDR3 size: 14 residues. Study observations and caveats: Later analysis suggested links between common viral pathogens and several top significant clusters.

This chain links TRBV5-1 with TRBJ2-1, with 10 nucleotides matching TRBD2. This TCR derives from a male donor in good health and CMV-seropositive. The sequencing sample was made of PBMCs. The CDR3 nucleotides are TGCGCCAGCAGCTTGGCTAGCGGGAGCGGTGAGCAGTTCTTC. Its translation is CASSLASGSGEQFF. Complete variable domain (other parts from reference TRBV5-1 and TRBJ2-1): KAGVTQTPRYLIKTRGQQVTLSCSPISGHRSVSWYQQTPGQGLQFLFEYFSETQRNKGNFPGRFSGRQFSNSRSEMNVSTLELGDSALYLCASSLASGSGEQFFGPGTRLTVL.